This TCR beta chain was captured by sequencing in a study of identical twins. There were only healthy Caucasians among the donors. With V trimmed by 6 bases and J by 7 bases, 11 bases remained unmatched. Germline V gene lookup returns CDR1 MNHNS and CDR2 SASEGT. CDR3 length: 14 residues. A universal primer site arose from template switching, and cDNA bore unique molecular identifiers. Via MiXCR, TCRdb re-called the 5' RACE reads, giving one row per CDR3 protein. The table lists hundreds of thousands of distinct CDR3 sequences, 20% to 25% of them singletons. These data are also associated with another study on T cells expressing NK-cell markers. As that report states: HCMV specificity was not established for the expanded NKG2C+ T cell clones.

The chain joins TRBV6-1 to TRBJ1-2; 7 bases are a match to TRBD1. The TCR sequence derives from a young woman in good health. The source material was PBMCs. CDR3 sequence (DNA): TGTGCCAGCAGCCTCGGACAGGTCTCGGGTGGCTACACCTTC. Translating gives CASSLGQVSGGYTF.